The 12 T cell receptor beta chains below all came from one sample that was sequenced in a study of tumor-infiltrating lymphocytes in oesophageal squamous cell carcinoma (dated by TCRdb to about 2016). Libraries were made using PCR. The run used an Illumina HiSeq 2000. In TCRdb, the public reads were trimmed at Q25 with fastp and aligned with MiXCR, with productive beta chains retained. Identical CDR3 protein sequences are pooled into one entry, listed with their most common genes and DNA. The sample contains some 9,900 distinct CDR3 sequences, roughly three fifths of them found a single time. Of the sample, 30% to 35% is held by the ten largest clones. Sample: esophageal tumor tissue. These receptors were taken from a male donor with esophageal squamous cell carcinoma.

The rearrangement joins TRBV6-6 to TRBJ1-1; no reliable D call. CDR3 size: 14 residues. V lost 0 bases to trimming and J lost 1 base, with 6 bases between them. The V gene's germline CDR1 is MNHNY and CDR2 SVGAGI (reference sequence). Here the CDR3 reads CASSYSYTNTEAFF. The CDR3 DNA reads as TGTGCCAGCAGTTACTCGTACACGAACACTGAAGCTTTCTTT.

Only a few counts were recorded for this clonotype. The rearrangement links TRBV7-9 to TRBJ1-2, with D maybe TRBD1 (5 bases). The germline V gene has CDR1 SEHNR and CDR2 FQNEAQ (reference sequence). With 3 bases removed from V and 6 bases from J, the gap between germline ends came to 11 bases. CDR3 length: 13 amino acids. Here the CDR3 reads CASSLTVANGYTF. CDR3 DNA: TGTGCCAGCAGCTTGACAGTCGCGAATGGCTACACCTTC. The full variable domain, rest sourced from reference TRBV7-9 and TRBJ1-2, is DTGVSQNPRHKITKRGQNVTFRCDPISEHNRLYWYRQTLGQGPEFLTYFQNEAQLEKSRLLSDRFSAERPKGSFSTLEIQRTEQGDSAMYLCASSLTVANGYTFGSGTRLTVV.

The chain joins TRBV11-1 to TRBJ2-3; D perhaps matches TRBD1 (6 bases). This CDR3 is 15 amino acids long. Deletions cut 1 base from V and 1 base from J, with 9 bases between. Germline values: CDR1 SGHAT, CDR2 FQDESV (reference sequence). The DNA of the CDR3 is TGTGCCAGCAGCTTAGAGGCAGGGGGCACAGATACGCAGTATTTT. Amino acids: CASSLEAGGTDTQYF.

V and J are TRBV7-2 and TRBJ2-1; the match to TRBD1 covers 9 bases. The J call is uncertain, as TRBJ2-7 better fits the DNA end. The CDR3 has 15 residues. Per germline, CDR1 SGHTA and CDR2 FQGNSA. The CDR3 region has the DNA TGTGCCAGCAGCGAAGGACAGGGGCCCTCCTACGAGCAGTACTTC. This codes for CASSEGQGPSYEQYF.

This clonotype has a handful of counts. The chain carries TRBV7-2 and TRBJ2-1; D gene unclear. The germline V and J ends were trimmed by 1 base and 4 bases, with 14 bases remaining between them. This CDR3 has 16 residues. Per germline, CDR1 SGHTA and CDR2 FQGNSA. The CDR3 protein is CASSLENTVRYNEQFF. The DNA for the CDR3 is TGTGCCAGCAGCTTAGAGAACACAGTAAGGTACAATGAGCAGTTCTTC.

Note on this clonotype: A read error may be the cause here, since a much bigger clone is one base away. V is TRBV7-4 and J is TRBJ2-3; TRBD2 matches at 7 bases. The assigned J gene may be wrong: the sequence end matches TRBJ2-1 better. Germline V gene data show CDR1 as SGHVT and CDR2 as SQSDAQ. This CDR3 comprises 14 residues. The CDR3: CASRKTSAQETQFF. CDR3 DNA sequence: TGTGCCAGCAGGAAAACTAGCGCTCAAGAGACCCAGTTCTTC.

The CDR3 DNA reads as TGTGCCAGCAGGGCAAGAGGACAGGGGGAATATGGCTACACCTTC. It is translated as CASRARGQGEYGYTF. The gene calls are TRBV13 and TRBJ1-2; 10 bases match TRBD1. In germline, CDR1 is PRHDT, CDR2 FYEKMQ (reference sequence). This CDR3 contains 15 residues. V shed 6 bases, J shed 5 bases, and the junction held 9 bases outside the gene matches.

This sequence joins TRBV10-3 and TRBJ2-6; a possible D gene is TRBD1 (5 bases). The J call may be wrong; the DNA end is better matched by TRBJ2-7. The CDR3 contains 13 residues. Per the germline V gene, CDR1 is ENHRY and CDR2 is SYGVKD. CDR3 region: CAIEGVNSYEQYF. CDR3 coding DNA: TGTGCCATCGAAGGGGTTAACTCCTACGAGCAGTACTTC.

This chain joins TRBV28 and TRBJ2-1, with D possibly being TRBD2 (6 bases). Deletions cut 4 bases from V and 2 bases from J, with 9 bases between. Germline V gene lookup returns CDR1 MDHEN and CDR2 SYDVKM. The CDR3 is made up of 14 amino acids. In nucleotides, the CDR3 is TGTGCCAGCAGTTCCGGGGGTCCCTACAATGAGCAGTTCTTC. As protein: CASSSGGPYNEQFF.

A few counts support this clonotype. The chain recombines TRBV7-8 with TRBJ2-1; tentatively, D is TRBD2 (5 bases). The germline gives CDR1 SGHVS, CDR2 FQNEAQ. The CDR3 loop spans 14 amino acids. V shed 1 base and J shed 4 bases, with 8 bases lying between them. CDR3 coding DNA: TGTGCCAGCAGCTTAGTTAGCGTATACAATGAGCAGTTCTTC. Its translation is CASSLVSVYNEQFF.

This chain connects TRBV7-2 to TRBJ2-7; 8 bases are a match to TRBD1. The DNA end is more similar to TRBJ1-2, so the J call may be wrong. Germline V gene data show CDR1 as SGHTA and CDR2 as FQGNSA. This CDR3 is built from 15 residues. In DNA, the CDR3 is TGTGCCAGCAGCCCGCAGGGGGCGAGTAACTATGGCTACACCTTC. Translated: CASSPQGASNYGYTF.

CDR3 in amino acids: CASNFAGGRETQYF. CDR3 DNA sequence: TGTGCCAGCAATTTCGCAGGGGGAAGGGAGACCCAGTACTTC. The chain links TRBV12-3 or TRBV12-4 to TRBJ2-6, with 7 bases identical to TRBD1. The DNA end lines up better with TRBJ2-5; the J call may be wrong. The CDR3 extends over 14 amino acids.